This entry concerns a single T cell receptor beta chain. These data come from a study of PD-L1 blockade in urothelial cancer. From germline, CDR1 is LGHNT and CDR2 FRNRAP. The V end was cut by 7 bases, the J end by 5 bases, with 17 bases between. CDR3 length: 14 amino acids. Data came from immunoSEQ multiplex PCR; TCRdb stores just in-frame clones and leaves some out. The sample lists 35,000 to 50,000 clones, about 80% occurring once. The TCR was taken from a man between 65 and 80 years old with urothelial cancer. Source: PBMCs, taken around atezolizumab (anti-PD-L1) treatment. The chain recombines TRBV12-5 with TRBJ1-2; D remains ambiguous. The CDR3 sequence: CASAAVGIVYGYTF. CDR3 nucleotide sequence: TGTGCTAGTGCTGCGGTTGGAATTGTTTATGGCTACACCTTC. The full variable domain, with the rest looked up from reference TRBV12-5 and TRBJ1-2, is DARVTQTPRHKVTEMGQEVTMRCQPILGHNTVFWYRQTMMQGLELLAYFRNRAPLDDSGMPKDRFSAEMPDATLATLKIQPSEPRDSAVYFCASAAVGIVYGYTFGSGTRLTVV.